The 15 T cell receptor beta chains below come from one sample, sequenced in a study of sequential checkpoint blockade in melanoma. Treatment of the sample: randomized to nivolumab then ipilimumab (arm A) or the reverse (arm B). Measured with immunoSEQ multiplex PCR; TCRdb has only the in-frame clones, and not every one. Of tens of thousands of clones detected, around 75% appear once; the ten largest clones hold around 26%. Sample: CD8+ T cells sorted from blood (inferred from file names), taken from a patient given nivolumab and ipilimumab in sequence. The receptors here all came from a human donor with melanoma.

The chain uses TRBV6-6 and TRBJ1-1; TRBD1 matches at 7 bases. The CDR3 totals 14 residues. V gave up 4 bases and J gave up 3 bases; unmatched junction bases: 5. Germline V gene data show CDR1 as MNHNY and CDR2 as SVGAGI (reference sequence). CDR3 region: CASSSTRGDTEAFF. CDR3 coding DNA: TGTGCCAGCAGTTCCACCAGGGGGGACACTGAAGCTTTCTTT.

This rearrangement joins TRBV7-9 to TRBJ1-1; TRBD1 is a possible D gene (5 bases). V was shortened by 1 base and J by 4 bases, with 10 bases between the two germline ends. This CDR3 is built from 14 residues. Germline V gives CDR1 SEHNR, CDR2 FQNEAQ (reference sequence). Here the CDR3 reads CASSLDPGGTEAFF. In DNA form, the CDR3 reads TGTGCCAGCAGCTTAGATCCCGGGGGCACTGAAGCTTTCTTT.

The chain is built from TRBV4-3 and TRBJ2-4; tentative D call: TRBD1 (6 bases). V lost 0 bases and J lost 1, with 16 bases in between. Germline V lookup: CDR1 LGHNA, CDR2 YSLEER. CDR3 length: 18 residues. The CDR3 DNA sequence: TGCGCCAGCAGCCAAGAGTGGCGCAGGGGATCTGCCAAAAACATTCAGTACTTC. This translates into CASSQEWRRGSAKNIQYF.

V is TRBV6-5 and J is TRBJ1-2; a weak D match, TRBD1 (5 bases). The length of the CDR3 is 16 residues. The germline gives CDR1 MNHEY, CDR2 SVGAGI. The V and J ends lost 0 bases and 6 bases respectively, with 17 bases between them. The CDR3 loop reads CASSYSTWGGRDGYTF. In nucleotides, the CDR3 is TGTGCCAGCAGTTACTCGACGTGGGGGGGAAGGGATGGCTACACCTTC.

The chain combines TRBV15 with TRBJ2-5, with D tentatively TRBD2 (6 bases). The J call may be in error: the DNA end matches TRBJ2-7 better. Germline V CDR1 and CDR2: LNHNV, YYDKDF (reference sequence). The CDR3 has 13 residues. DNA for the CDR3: TGTGCCACCAGCATTCAGGGACTGTACGAGCAGTACTTC. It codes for CATSIQGLYEQYF.

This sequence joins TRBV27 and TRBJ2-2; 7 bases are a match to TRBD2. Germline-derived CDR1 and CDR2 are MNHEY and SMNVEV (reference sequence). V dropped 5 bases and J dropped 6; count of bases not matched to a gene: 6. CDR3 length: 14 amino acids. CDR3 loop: CASSRGESAGELFF. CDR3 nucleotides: TGTGCCAGCAGTCGGGGGGAGTCCGCCGGGGAGCTGTTTTTT.

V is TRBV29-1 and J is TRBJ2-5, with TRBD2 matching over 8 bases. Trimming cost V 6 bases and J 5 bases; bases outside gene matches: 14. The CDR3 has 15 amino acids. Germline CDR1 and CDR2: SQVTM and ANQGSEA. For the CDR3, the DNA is TGCAGCGTCGCACCTCCGACTAGCGAGGGGGAGACCCAGTACTTC. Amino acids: CSVAPPTSEGETQYF.

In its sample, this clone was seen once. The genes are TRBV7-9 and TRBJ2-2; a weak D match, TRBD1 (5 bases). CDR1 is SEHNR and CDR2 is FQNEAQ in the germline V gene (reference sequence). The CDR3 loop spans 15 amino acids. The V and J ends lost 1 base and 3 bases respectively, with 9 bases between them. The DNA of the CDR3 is TGTGCCAGCAGCTTAGTGGTACAGGACACCGGGGAGCTGTTTTTT. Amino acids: CASSLVVQDTGELFF.

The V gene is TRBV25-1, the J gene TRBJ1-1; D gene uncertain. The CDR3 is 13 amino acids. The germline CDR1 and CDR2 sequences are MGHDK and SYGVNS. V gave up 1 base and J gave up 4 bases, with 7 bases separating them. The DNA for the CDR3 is TGTGCCAGCAGTGAATTGGGAGGCACTGAAGCTTTCTTT. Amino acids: CASSELGGTEAFF.

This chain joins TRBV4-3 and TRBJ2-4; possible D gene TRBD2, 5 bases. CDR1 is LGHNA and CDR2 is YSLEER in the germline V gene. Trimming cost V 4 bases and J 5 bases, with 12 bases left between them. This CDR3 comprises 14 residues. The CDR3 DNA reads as TGCGCCAGCAGCCTCTCTAGCAACCAAAACATTCAGTACTTC. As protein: CASSLSSNQNIQYF.

CDR3 in DNA: TGTGCCAGCAGCCCCAGGGGGGCTGCACTAGCGGGAACGGACGAGCAGTACTTC. It yields the protein CASSPRGAALAGTDEQYF. The chain has TRBV7-8 and TRBJ2-7, with TRBD2 matching 10 bases. Trimming cost V 5 bases and J 5 bases; bases outside gene matches: 18. Germline lookup yields CDR1 SGHVS and CDR2 FQNEAQ. The CDR3 is made up of 18 amino acids. Looking up the rest from reference TRBV7-8 and TRBJ2-7 gives the full variable domain: GAGVSQSPRYKVAKRGQDVALRCDPISGHVSLFWYQQALGQGPEFLTYFQNEAQLDKSGLPSDRFFAERPEGSVSTLKIQRTQQEDSAVYLCASSPRGAALAGTDEQYFGPGTRLTVT.

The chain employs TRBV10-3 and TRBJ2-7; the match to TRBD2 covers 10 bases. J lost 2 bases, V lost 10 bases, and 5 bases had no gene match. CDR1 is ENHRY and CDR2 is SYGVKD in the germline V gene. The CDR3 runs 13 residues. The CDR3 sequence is CATLGLAAYEQYF. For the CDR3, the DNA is TGTGCCACATTAGGACTAGCGGCCTACGAGCAGTACTTC.

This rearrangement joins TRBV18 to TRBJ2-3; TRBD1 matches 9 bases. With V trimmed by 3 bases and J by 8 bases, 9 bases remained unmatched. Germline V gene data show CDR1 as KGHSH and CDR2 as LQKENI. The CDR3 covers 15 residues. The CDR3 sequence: CASSPWDRVPITQYF. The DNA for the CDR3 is TGTGCCAGCTCACCGTGGGACAGGGTACCCATTACGCAGTATTTT. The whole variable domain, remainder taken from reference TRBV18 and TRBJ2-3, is NAGVMQNPRHLVRRRGQEARLRCSPMKGHSHVYWYRQLPEEGLKFMVYLQKENIIDESGMPKERFSAEFPKEGPSILRIQQVVRGDSAAYFCASSPWDRVPITQYFGPGTRLTVL.

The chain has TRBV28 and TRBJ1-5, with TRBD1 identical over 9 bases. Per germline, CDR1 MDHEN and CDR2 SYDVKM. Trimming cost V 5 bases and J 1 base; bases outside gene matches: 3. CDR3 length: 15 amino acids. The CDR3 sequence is CASSQTGGSNQPQHF. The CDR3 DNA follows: TGTGCCAGCAGTCAGACAGGGGGGAGCAATCAGCCCCAGCATTTT. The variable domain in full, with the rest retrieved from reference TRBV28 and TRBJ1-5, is DVKVTQSSRYLVKRTGEKVFLECVQDMDHENMFWYRQDPGLGLRLIYFSYDVKMKEKGDIPEGYSVSREKKERFSLILESASTNQTSMYLCASSQTGGSNQPQHFGDGTRLSIL.

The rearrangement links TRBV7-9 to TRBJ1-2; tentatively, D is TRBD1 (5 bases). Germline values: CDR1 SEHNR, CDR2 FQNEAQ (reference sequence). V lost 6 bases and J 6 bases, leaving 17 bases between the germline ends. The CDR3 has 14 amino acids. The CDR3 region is CASSPGGRGDGYTF. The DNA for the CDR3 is TGTGCCAGCAGTCCCGGGGGGAGAGGGGATGGCTACACCTTC.